This is a list of T cell receptor beta chains from one sample in a study of spatial heterogeneity in lung cancer. TCRdb ran MiXCR on the 5' RACE reads and lists one entry per CDR3 protein. The data show 50,000 to 75,000 distinct CDR3 sequences, approximately 6.3% seen once. The specimen was PBMCs, collected at surgery. The receptors here all came from a female donor with early-stage non-small cell lung cancer. CDR3s include the opening cysteine and the closing phenylalanine or tryptophan. The order of the fields is J gene, V gene, clone size, D gene, CDR3 DNA, CDR3 protein. The D gene is left open where the match is weak. Some rows have no size entry. The others give once, few or many, or a class for an expanded clone.

j_call: TRBJ2-7; v_call: TRBV20-1; clone_size: NA; d_call: TRBD1; cdr3_nt: TGCAGTGCTAACCGGGACAGGGTCATGGAGCAGTACTTC; cdr3_aa: CSANRDRVMEQYF
j_call: TRBJ1-2; v_call: TRBV14; clone_size: NA; d_call: TRBD1; cdr3_nt: TGTGCCAGCAGCCAAGAAAGACAGGGCTATGGCTACACCTTC; cdr3_aa: CASSQERQGYGYTF
j_call: TRBJ2-3; v_call: TRBV9; clone_size: few; d_call: NA; cdr3_nt: TGTGCCAGCAGCCCCAGGGCGGCTAGCGATTTAGATACGCAGTATTTT; cdr3_aa: CASSPRAASDLDTQYF
j_call: TRBJ2-5; v_call: TRBV6-4; clone_size: many; d_call: NA; cdr3_nt: TGTGCCAGCAGTGATTCTCCCCCGGGAAAGAAAGAGACCCAGTACTTC; cdr3_aa: CASSDSPPGKKETQYF
j_call: TRBJ2-3; v_call: TRBV29-1; clone_size: many; d_call: TRBD2; cdr3_nt: TGCAGCACCCGGACTAGCGGGGAGGGGGATACGCAGTATTTT; cdr3_aa: CSTRTSGEGDTQYF
j_call: TRBJ1-1; v_call: TRBV9; clone_size: many; d_call: NA; cdr3_nt: TGTGCCAGCAGTCGGGGAGGGACTGAAGCTTTCTTT; cdr3_aa: CASSRGGTEAFF
j_call: TRBJ1-3; v_call: TRBV28; clone_size: many; d_call: TRBD1; cdr3_nt: TGTGCCAGCAGCCACAGGGGAAACGGAAACACCATATATTTT; cdr3_aa: CASSHRGNGNTIYF
j_call: TRBJ1-6; v_call: TRBV3-1; clone_size: few; d_call: NA; cdr3_nt: TGTGCCAGCAGCGAAAATTCACCCCTCCACTTT; cdr3_aa: CASSENSPLHF
j_call: TRBJ2-3; v_call: TRBV27; clone_size: few; d_call: TRBD2; cdr3_nt: TGTGCCAGCACCCGTAGCGGGATCACAGATACGCAGTATTTT; cdr3_aa: CASTRSGITDTQYF
j_call: TRBJ2-1; v_call: TRBV5-1; clone_size: many; d_call: TRBD2; cdr3_nt: TGCGCCAGCAGCTGGCCAAGGGACTATGACAATGAGCAGTTCTTC; cdr3_aa: CASSWPRDYDNEQFF
j_call: TRBJ1-5; v_call: TRBV11-2; clone_size: NA; d_call: TRBD1; cdr3_nt: TGTGCCAGCAGCCTGACAGGGGATTATCAGCCCCAGCATTTT; cdr3_aa: CASSLTGDYQPQHF
j_call: TRBJ2-7; v_call: TRBV12-3/TRBV12-4; clone_size: many; d_call: TRBD1; cdr3_nt: TGTGCCAGCAGGCGGGGACAGGGGTTCTACGAGCAGTACTTC; cdr3_aa: CASRRGQGFYEQYF
j_call: TRBJ2-6; v_call: TRBV29-1; clone_size: many; d_call: NA; cdr3_nt: TGCAGCGTACAGGTCTCTGGGGCCAACGTCCTGACTTTC; cdr3_aa: CSVQVSGANVLTF
j_call: TRBJ2-3; v_call: TRBV5-6; clone_size: many; d_call: NA; cdr3_nt: TGTGCCAGCAGGTCCGCACGCAGGGGCCCTGGAGATACGCAGTATTTT; cdr3_aa: CASRSARRGPGDTQYF
j_call: TRBJ1-1; v_call: TRBV18; clone_size: NA; d_call: NA; cdr3_nt: TGTGCCAGCTCACCCGGAGGGTCTGAAGCTTTCTTT; cdr3_aa: CASSPGGSEAFF